These 12 T cell receptor beta chains came from one sample sequenced in a study of cytomegalovirus exposure and HLA in healthy donors. TCRdb's table, derived via immunoSEQ multiplex PCR, lists solely in-frame clones and lacks some. The sample lists 150,000 to 200,000 clones; more than 65% were seen once. The sample was PBMCs. The receptors were gathered from a woman between 18 and 29 years old in good health and CMV-seropositive.

This chain joins TRBV7-2 and TRBJ1-4, with no clear D. CDR1 is SGHTA, CDR2 FQGNSA, per germline. V lost 8 bases and J lost 0, with 7 bases in between. CDR3 length: 13 residues. The CDR3 sequence is CASRDATNEKLFF. CDR3 DNA: TGTGCCAGCCGGGATGCAACTAATGAAAAACTGTTTTTT. Full variable domain (rest looked up from reference TRBV7-2 and TRBJ1-4): GAGVSQSPSNKVTEKGKDVELRCDPISGHTALYWYRQSLGQGLEFLIYFQGNSAPDKSGLPSDRFSAERTGGSVSTLTIQRTQQEDSAVYLCASRDATNEKLFFGSGTQLSVL.

The gene calls are TRBV7-9 and TRBJ1-6; 7 bases map to TRBD1. V lost 1 base, J lost 0 bases, and 6 bases stayed unmatched. The CDR3 has 18 residues. Germline V CDR1 and CDR2: SEHNR, FQNEAQ (reference sequence). The CDR3 spells CASSLGYRDSSYNSPLHF. The CDR3 bases are TGTGCCAGCAGCTTAGGGTACCGGGACAGCTCCTATAATTCACCCCTCCACTTT. Complete variable domain (other parts from reference TRBV7-9 and TRBJ1-6): DTGVSQNPRHKITKRGQNVTFRCDPISEHNRLYWYRQTLGQGPEFLTYFQNEAQLEKSRLLSDRFSAERPKGSFSTLEIQRTEQGDSAMYLCASSLGYRDSSYNSPLHFGNGTRLTVT.

The V and J genes are TRBV7-3 and TRBJ2-7; no clear D gene. CDR3 length: 13 residues. The V end was cut by 5 bases, the J end by 4 bases, with 12 bases between. Germline V gives CDR1 SGHTA, CDR2 FQGTGA. The CDR3 is CASSLGSQYEQYF. CDR3 DNA: TGTGCCAGCAGCCTCGGGTCGCAATACGAGCAGTACTTC.

This chain uses TRBV9 with TRBJ2-3; 10 nucleotides line up with TRBD2. Per germline, CDR1 SGDLS and CDR2 YYNGEE. The CDR3 spans 16 residues. V gave up 2 bases and J gave up 0 bases; unmatched junction bases: 3. The CDR3 loop is CASSVTSGASTDTQYF. CDR3 sequence (DNA): TGTGCCAGCAGCGTTACTAGCGGGGCTAGCACAGATACGCAGTATTTT.

The chain links TRBV6-5 to TRBJ1-3; no clear D. In germline, CDR1 is MNHEY, CDR2 SVGAGI. This CDR3 region has 14 residues. With 5 bases removed from V and 0 bases from J, the gap between germline ends came to 8 bases. This CDR3 is CASSGPSSGNTIYF. The CDR3 DNA follows: TGTGCCAGCAGTGGCCCCAGCTCTGGAAACACCATATATTTT.

This clone was seen a handful of times. The chain carries TRBV2 and TRBJ2-7; perhaps TRBD2 as D (6 bases). Germline V gene lookup returns CDR1 SNHLY and CDR2 FYNNEI. The CDR3 contains 13 residues. The V end lost 6 bases, the J end lost 7 bases, and 16 bases lay between the germline ends. DNA for the CDR3: TGTGCCAGCAGCCTTGGAGGGGAAATGGAGCAGTACTTC. This translates into CASSLGGEMEQYF. The complete variable domain, with remaining parts taken from reference TRBV2 and TRBJ2-7, reads EPEVTQTPSHQVTQMGQEVILRCVPISNHLYFYWYRQILGQKVEFLVSFYNNEISEKSEIFDDQFSVERPDGSNFTLKIRSTKLEDSAMYFCASSLGGEMEQYFGPGTRLTVT.

The chain employs TRBV7-9 and TRBJ2-7, with D perhaps matching TRBD1 (5 bases). With 5 bases removed from V and 5 bases from J, the gap between germline ends came to 13 bases. Germline CDR1 reads SEHNR; CDR2 reads FQNEAQ (reference sequence). This CDR3 contains 13 residues. The CDR3 is CASSRQGTNEQYF. The CDR3 DNA reads TGTGCCAGCAGCCGTCAGGGAACCAACGAGCAGTACTTC.

The chain recombines TRBV7-9 with TRBJ2-7, with D unresolved. CDR3 length equals 12 residues. V was clipped by 5 bases and J by 2 bases, with 7 bases between them. The V gene's germline CDR1 is SEHNR and CDR2 FQNEAQ (reference sequence). DNA for the CDR3: TGTGCCAGCAGCCCCGACACCTACGAGCAGTACTTC. Translated: CASSPDTYEQYF.

The chain carries TRBV6-1 and TRBJ2-3; possible D gene TRBD2, 6 bases. Deletions cut 0 bases from V and 4 bases from J, with 20 bases between. The CDR3 runs 18 residues. Germline V gives CDR1 MNHNS, CDR2 SASEGT. CDR3 nucleotide sequence: TGTGCCAGCAGTGAAGCGCTTATGGCTAGCGTCTTCCCAGATACGCAGTATTTT. Translation gives CASSEALMASVFPDTQYF.

This clone was observed a single time. The CDR3 DNA sequence: TGTGCCAGCAGCTTTGAGGGGACAGGGGTGTATGGCTACACCTTC. Translated, it gives CASSFEGTGVYGYTF. V usage is TRBV5-6 and J usage is TRBJ1-2; TRBD1 aligns across 10 bases. The CDR3 has 15 amino acids. The V gene's germline CDR1 is SGHDT and CDR2 YYEEEE. V dropped 2 bases and J dropped 5; count of bases not matched to a gene: 6.

This clone was seen only once. This chain connects TRBV2 to TRBJ2-1; D perhaps matches TRBD1 (5 bases). The germline gives CDR1 SNHLY, CDR2 FYNNEI. This CDR3 has 18 amino acids. Deletions cut 2 bases from V and 2 bases from J, with 19 bases between. Written as DNA, the CDR3 is TGTGCCAGCAGTGAATGGGGCCCGCAAAAGAAGGCCTACAATGAGCAGTTCTTC. This sequence encodes CASSEWGPQKKAYNEQFF.

The rearrangement uses TRBV5-4 and TRBJ1-1; D is possibly TRBD1 (6 bases). The V and J ends lost 4 bases and 1 base respectively, with 11 bases between them. Germline loops: CDR1 SGHNT, CDR2 YYREEE (reference sequence). There are 14 residues in the CDR3. The CDR3 nucleotides read TGTGCCAGCAGCCACCAGACAGGGAACACTGAAGCTTTCTTT. Encoded protein: CASSHQTGNTEAFF. Using reference TRBV5-4 and TRBJ1-1 for the parts outside the CDR3, the full variable domain is ETGVTQSPTHLIKTRGQQVTLRCSSQSGHNTVSWYQQALGQGPQFIFQYYREEENGRGNFPPRFSGLQFPNYSSELNVNALELDDSALYLCASSHQTGNTEAFFGQGTRLTVV.